The following is a T cell receptor (beta chain) sequence with its context. CDR1 and CDR2 (germline): SGDLS, YYNGEE. The CDR3 totals 15 residues. Trimming left V 3 bases short and J 2 bases short, with 14 bases between. This entry is derived from a study of T cell changes during pregnancy in multiple sclerosis. Method: immunoSEQ multiplex PCR; TCRdb's copy keeps in-frame clones and lacks some. This sample has some 80,000 clones; 94% occur once, and the top ten carry roughly 0.14%. The TCR originated in a female donor with multiple sclerosis, enrolled in a pregnancy study. The J gene is TRBJ2-5, the V gene TRBV9; D is undetermined. Sequences were derived from CD4+ T cells from peripheral blood mononuclear cells, sampled after pregnancy. The CDR3 loop reads CASSEFSGRQETQYF. The CDR3 DNA reads as TGTGCCAGCAGCGAATTTTCGGGTCGACAAGAGACCCAGTACTTC.